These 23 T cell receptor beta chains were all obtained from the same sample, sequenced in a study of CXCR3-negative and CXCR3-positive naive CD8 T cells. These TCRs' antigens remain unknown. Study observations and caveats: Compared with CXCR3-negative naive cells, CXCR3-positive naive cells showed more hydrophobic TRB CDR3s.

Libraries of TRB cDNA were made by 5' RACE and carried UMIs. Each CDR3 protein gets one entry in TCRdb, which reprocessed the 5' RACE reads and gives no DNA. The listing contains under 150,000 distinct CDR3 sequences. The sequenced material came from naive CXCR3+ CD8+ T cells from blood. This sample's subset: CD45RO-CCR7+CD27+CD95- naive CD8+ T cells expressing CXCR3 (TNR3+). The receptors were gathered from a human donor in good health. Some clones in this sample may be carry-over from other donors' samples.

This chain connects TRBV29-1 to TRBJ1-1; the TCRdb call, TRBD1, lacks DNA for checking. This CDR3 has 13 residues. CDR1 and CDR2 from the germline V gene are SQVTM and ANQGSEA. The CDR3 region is CSVGPTGETEAFF.

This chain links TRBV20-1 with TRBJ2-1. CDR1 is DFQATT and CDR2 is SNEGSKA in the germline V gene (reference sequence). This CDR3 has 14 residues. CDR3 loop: CSARDHHSYNEQFF.

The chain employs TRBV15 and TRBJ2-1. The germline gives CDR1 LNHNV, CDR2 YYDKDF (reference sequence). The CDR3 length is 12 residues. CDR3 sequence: CATSRLNNEQFF.

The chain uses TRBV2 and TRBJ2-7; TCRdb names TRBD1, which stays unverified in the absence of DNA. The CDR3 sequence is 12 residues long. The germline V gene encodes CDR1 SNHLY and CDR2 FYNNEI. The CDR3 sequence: CASSDEGVEQYF.

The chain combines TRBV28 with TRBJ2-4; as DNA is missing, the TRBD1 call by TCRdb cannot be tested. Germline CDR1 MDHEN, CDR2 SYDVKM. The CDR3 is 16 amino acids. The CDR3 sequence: CASSWGTVVAKNIQYF.

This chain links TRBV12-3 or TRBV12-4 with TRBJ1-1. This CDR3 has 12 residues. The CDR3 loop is CASSPDNSEAFF.

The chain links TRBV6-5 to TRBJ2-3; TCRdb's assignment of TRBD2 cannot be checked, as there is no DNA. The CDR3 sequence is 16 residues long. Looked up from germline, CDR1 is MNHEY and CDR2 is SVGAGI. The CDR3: CASSRPDSGGTDTQYF.

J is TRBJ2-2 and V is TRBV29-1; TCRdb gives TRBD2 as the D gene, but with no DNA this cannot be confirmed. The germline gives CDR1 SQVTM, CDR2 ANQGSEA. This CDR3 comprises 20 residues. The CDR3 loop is CSVEDGPGLAGMGTAGELFF.

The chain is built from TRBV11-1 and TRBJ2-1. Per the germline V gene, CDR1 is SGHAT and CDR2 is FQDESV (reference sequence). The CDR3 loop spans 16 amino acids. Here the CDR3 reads CASSFSGASSYNEQFF.

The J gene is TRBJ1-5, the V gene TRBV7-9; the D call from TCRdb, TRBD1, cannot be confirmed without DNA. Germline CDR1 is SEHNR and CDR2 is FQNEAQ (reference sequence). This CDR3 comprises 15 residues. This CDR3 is CASSLRQDDNQPQHF.

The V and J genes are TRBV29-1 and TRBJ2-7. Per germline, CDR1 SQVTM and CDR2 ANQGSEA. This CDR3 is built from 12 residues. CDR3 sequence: CSVEEAPNEQYF.

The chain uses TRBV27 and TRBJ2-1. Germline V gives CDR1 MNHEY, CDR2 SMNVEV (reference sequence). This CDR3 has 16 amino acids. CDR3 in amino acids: CASSPVQVVSYNEQFF.

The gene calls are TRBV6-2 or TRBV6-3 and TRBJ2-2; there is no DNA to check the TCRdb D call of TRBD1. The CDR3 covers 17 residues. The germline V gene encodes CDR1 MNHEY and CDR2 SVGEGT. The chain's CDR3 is CASSYSNWGRNTGELFF.

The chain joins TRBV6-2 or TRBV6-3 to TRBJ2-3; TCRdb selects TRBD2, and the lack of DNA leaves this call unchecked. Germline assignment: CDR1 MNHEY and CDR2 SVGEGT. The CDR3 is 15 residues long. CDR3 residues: CASSYVGGRSDTQYF.

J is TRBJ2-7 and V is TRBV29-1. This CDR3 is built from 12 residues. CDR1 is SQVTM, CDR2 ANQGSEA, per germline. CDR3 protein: CSVEDNAYEQYF.

CDR3 protein: CSARDSGGAYYNEQFF. V and J are TRBV20-1 and TRBJ2-1; TCRdb returns TRBD2, unconfirmable since there is no DNA. The CDR3 totals 16 residues. CDR1 and CDR2 (germline): DFQATT, SNEGSKA (reference sequence).

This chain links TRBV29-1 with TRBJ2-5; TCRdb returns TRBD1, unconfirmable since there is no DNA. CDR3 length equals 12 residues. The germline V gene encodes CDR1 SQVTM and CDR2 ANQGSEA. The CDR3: CSVVPQGETQYF.

The CDR3 loop reads CASSSGTGGPDTQYF. J is TRBJ2-3 and V is TRBV5-1; TCRdb names TRBD1, which stays unverified in the absence of DNA. CDR3 length: 15 residues. From germline, CDR1 is SGHRS and CDR2 YFSETQ.

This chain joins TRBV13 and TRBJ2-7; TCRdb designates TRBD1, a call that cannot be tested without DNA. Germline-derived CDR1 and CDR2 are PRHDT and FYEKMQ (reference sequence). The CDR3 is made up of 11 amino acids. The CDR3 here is CASSLGPLQYF.

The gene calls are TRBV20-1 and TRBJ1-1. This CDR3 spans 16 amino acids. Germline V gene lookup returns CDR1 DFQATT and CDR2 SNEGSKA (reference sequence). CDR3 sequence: CSARDQGGRAETEAFF.

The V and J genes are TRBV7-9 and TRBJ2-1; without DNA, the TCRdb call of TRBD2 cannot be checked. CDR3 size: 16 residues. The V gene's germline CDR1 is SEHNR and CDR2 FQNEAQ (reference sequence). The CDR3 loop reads CASSFSLLAGGDEQFF. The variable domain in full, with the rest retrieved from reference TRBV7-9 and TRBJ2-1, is DTGVSQNPRHKITKRGQNVTFRCDPISEHNRLYWYRQTLGQGPEFLTYFQNEAQLEKSRLLSDRFSAERPKGSFSTLEIQRTEQGDSAMYLCASSFSLLAGGDEQFFGPGTRLTVL.

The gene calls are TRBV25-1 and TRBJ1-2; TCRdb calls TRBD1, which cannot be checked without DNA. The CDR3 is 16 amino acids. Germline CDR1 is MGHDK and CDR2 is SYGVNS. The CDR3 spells CASSRGWGTLDYGYTF.

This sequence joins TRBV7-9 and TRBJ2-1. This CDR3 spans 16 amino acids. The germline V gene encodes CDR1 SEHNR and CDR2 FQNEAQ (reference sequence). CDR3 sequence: CASSLDPASSYNEQFF. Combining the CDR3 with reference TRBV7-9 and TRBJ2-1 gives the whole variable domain DTGVSQNPRHKITKRGQNVTFRCDPISEHNRLYWYRQTLGQGPEFLTYFQNEAQLEKSRLLSDRFSAERPKGSFSTLEIQRTEQGDSAMYLCASSLDPASSYNEQFFGPGTRLTVL.